The 27 T cell receptor beta chains below were found in one sample sequenced in a study of metastatic and nonmetastatic thyroid tumors. Among the patients, none had received any treatment before thyroid surgery. TCRdb ran MiXCR on the PCR reads. The sample lists tens of thousands of clones, about 32% occurring once. The sample consisted of tumor tissue. These receptors were collected from a female donor with papillary thyroid cancer or a benign thyroid nodule (not recorded which). Some clones in this sample may be carry-over from other donors' samples.

This CDR3 reads CASSYFRGGDYGYTF. Written as DNA, the CDR3 is TGTGCCAGCAGTTACTTTCGGGGAGGAGACTATGGCTACACCTTC. This chain uses TRBV6-2 or TRBV6-3 with TRBJ1-2; no clear D. The germline CDR1 and CDR2 sequences are MNHEY and SVGEGT. This CDR3 region has 15 residues. V lost 1 base to trimming and J lost 3 bases, with 12 bases between them.

The gene calls are TRBV6-1 and TRBJ2-1; D not certain. This CDR3 contains 13 residues. With 5 bases removed from V and 0 bases from J, the gap between germline ends came to 5 bases. Germline values: CDR1 MNHNS, CDR2 SASEGT. The chain's CDR3 is CASSSSSYNEQFF. The CDR3 coding sequence is TGTGCCAGCAGTTCTAGCTCCTACAATGAGCAGTTCTTC.

This clone has more than one count but fewer than ten. The gene calls are TRBV6-1 and TRBJ2-1; the match to TRBD2 covers 7 bases. Germline V gene sequence: CDR1 MNHNS, CDR2 SASEGT. V shed 4 bases, J shed 0 bases, and the junction held 6 bases outside the gene matches. The CDR3 extends over 16 amino acids. For the CDR3, the DNA is TGTGCCAGCAGTGCAGCGGGGACGATCTCCTACAATGAGCAGTTCTTC. Its protein is CASSAAGTISYNEQFF.

This clone has only a few counts. This chain connects TRBV28 to TRBJ1-2, with D perhaps matching TRBD1 (6 bases). The V end was cut by 8 bases, the J end by 7 bases, with 14 bases between. This CDR3 contains 12 residues. CDR1 MDHEN and CDR2 SYDVKM come from the germline V gene. Here the CDR3 DNA reads TGTGCCAGCCTAACAGGGAACAGTGGCTACACCTTC. Translated: CASLTGNSGYTF.

The chain joins TRBV2 to TRBJ2-1; no definite D call. Germline V gene sequence: CDR1 SNHLY, CDR2 FYNNEI. The CDR3 totals 12 residues. Deletions cut 1 base from V and 7 bases from J, with 5 bases between. CDR3 residues: CASSEVGNEQFF. In DNA, the CDR3 is TGTGCCAGCAGTGAAGTGGGGAATGAGCAGTTCTTC.

This clone appeared many times. Written as DNA, the CDR3 is TGTGCCACCCAAACACGGAGCTCCTACAATGAGCAGTTCTTC. This gives the protein CATQTRSSYNEQFF. The rearrangement joins TRBV6-1 to TRBJ2-1; D is ambiguous. CDR1 and CDR2 from the germline V gene are MNHNS and SASEGT. Trimming left V 10 bases short and J 0 bases short, with 13 bases between. The CDR3 extends over 14 amino acids.

The chain couples TRBV5-1 to TRBJ2-7, with D maybe TRBD1 (5 bases). Germline V CDR1 and CDR2: SGHRS, YFSETQ. The V and J ends lost 0 bases and 6 bases respectively, with 7 bases between them. CDR3 length: 12 residues. The CDR3 loop is CASSLVQGEQYF. In DNA form, the CDR3 reads TGCGCCAGCAGCTTGGTGCAGGGCGAGCAGTACTTC.

This clone was counted between two and nine times. The chain uses TRBV6-1 and TRBJ2-7; D remains ambiguous. There are 13 residues in the CDR3. Germline assignment: CDR1 MNHNS and CDR2 SASEGT. With 5 bases removed from V and 7 bases from J, the gap between germline ends came to 15 bases. The CDR3 loop is CASSPVSSREQYF. The CDR3 bases are TGTGCCAGCAGTCCAGTCTCTTCAAGAGAGCAGTACTTC.

The rearrangement uses TRBV28 and TRBJ2-1; 13 bases fit TRBD2. The CDR3 loop spans 16 amino acids. CDR1 MDHEN and CDR2 SYDVKM come from the germline V gene. With 5 bases clipped from V and 6 bases from J, the junction kept 7 bases outside the gene matches. The CDR3 loop reads CASSTSGRAGGNEQFF. CDR3 DNA: TGTGCCAGCAGTACTAGCGGGAGGGCCGGAGGCAATGAGCAGTTCTTC.

This chain joins TRBV27 and TRBJ2-1; possible D gene TRBD2, 6 bases. Germline V lookup: CDR1 MNHEY, CDR2 SMNVEV (reference sequence). The V end was cut by 6 bases, the J end by 7 bases, with 7 bases between. CDR3 length: 11 residues. The CDR3 is CASRSGNEQFF. CDR3 DNA: TGTGCCAGCAGGAGCGGGAATGAGCAGTTCTTC.

Concerning this clone itself: The same CDR3 also results from other DNA sequences found in this sample. This chain joins TRBV11-2 and TRBJ1-6; TRBD1 matches at 8 bases. Trimming cost V 5 bases and J 7 bases; bases outside gene matches: 7. This CDR3 is 15 amino acids long. Germline V gene lookup returns CDR1 SGHAT and CDR2 FQNNGV. The CDR3 region is CASSTGQVYNSPLHF. The CDR3 DNA follows: TGTGCCAGCAGCACGGGACAGGTTTACAATTCACCCCTCCACTTT.

V is TRBV7-3 and J is TRBJ2-2; D is perhaps TRBD2 (5 bases). The V and J ends lost 3 bases and 1 base respectively, with 15 bases between them. Germline V gene lookup returns CDR1 SGHTA and CDR2 FQGTGA. The CDR3 consists of 17 residues. The CDR3 nucleotides read TGTGCCAGCAGCTTTGTCGCGGAGGAGGTGAACACCGGGGAGCTGTTTTTT. It translates to CASSFVAEEVNTGELFF.

This chain links TRBV7-9 with TRBJ2-2, with D unresolved. The CDR3 totals 13 residues. V was pared by 7 bases and J by 6 bases, with 12 bases between. CDR1 SEHNR and CDR2 FQNEAQ come from the germline V gene (reference sequence). CDR3 residues: CASKPHGPGELFF. CDR3 DNA: TGTGCCAGCAAACCACATGGTCCCGGGGAGCTGTTTTTT.

The J gene is TRBJ2-1, the V gene TRBV10-3; D unresolved. Trimming removed 0 bases from V and 8 bases from J, with 8 bases in between. Germline V gene lookup returns CDR1 ENHRY and CDR2 SYGVKD. The length of the CDR3 is 13 residues. CDR3 in amino acids: CAISESLEHEQFF. The CDR3 bases are TGTGCCATCAGTGAGTCCCTAGAGCATGAGCAGTTCTTC.

This chain uses TRBV5-1 with TRBJ1-1; TRBD1 matches at 11 bases. Unmatched junction bases numbered 6, after V lost 1 base and J lost 1 base. The CDR3 sequence is 17 residues long. CDR1 is SGHRS, CDR2 YFSETQ, per germline. CDR3 bases: TGCGCCAGCAGCTTGTTTCGGACAGGGGGCCGGAACACTGAAGCTTTCTTT. It specifies CASSLFRTGGRNTEAFF.

The J gene is TRBJ2-7, the V gene TRBV5-1; TRBD1 matches 10 bases. Looked up from germline, CDR1 is SGHRS and CDR2 is YFSETQ. This CDR3 region has 15 residues. Losses at the gene ends were 6 bases for V and 4 bases for J; bases not matched to a gene: 10. This CDR3 reads CASKPGQGGLYEQYF. CDR3 in DNA: TGCGCCAGCAAACCCGGACAGGGGGGTTTGTACGAGCAGTACTTC.

This clone was seen more than once but under ten times. V is TRBV2 and J is TRBJ2-7; 8 bases line up with TRBD2. The CDR3 extends over 14 amino acids. The germline gives CDR1 SNHLY, CDR2 FYNNEI. Germline trimming cut 10 bases from V and 1 base from J; bases unmatched to any gene: 9. CDR3 DNA sequence: TGTGCCACCCAGCTAGCGGGTCTATCCTACGAGCAGTACTTC. Protein sequence: CATQLAGLSYEQYF.

This clone was counted between two and nine times. The rearrangement links TRBV12-3 or TRBV12-4 to TRBJ1-5; 7 bases fit TRBD1. The V and J ends lost 5 bases and 7 bases, in that order; junction bases with no gene match: 8. This CDR3 region has 14 residues. The CDR3 DNA sequence: TGTGCCAGCAGTGACAGGGACCCAATACAGCCCCAGCATTTT. Protein sequence: CASSDRDPIQPQHF.

This chain joins TRBV3-1 and TRBJ1-2, with D unclear. V was pared by 0 bases and J by 7 bases, with 6 bases between. Looked up from germline, CDR1 is LGHDT and CDR2 is YNNKEL (reference sequence). The CDR3 has 12 residues. The CDR3 region has the DNA TGTGCCAGCAGCCAAGAGATGGGTGGCTACACCTTC. It yields the protein CASSQEMGGYTF.

The gene calls are TRBV25-1 and TRBJ2-1; 9 bases are a match to TRBD1. CDR1 MGHDK and CDR2 SYGVNS come from the germline V gene. The CDR3 runs to 20 residues. V trimming: 6 bases; J trimming: 0 bases; junction bases outside the gene matches: 18. This CDR3 reads CASSPNRDREGKFSYNEQFF. CDR3 nucleotides: TGTGCCAGCAGCCCTAACCGGGACAGGGAAGGAAAATTCTCCTACAATGAGCAGTTCTTC.

This clone was found a few times. The chain combines TRBV6-1 with TRBJ2-7, with TRBD1 matching 10 bases. Germline V gene sequence: CDR1 MNHNS, CDR2 SASEGT. V shed 7 bases, J shed 6 bases, and the junction held 6 bases outside the gene matches. The CDR3 runs to 13 residues. In nucleotides, the CDR3 is TGTGCCAGCAAAGAGGACAGGGGGGGCGAGCAGTACTTC. Encoded protein: CASKEDRGGEQYF.

This clone was seen more than once but under ten times. The chain employs TRBV24-1 and TRBJ1-5, with D perhaps TRBD1 (6 bases). The CDR3 totals 16 residues. Trimming removed 9 bases at V and 7 bases at J, with 24 bases between. Looked up from germline, CDR1 is KGHDR and CDR2 is SFDVKD. CDR3 sequence reads: CATRWWFRDISQPQHF. The CDR3 bases are TGTGCCACCCGTTGGTGGTTTCGGGACATCAGCCAGCCCCAGCATTTT.

Worth noting for this clone: The junction differs from germline at one of its ends, possibly a read error. In the same sample, other DNA sequences code for this CDR3. The chain has TRBV6-1 and TRBJ2-1, with a tentative D call TRBD2 (6 bases). Germline V lookup: CDR1 MNHNS, CDR2 SASEGT. The CDR3 is made up of 13 amino acids. The CDR3 DNA sequence: TGCGCCAGCAGTCGGCTCGGGGAGGATGAGCAGTTCTTC. Translating it yields CASSRLGEDEQFF.

The chain is built from TRBV11-2 and TRBJ1-6; unclear D gene. The CDR3 has 17 amino acids. Trimming cost V 1 base and J 2 bases, with 12 bases left between them. CDR1 is SGHAT, CDR2 FQNNGV, per germline. The CDR3 DNA follows: TGTGCCAGCAGCTTAGTGGGAGCACGGGCCTATAATTCACCCCTCCACTTT. Protein product: CASSLVGARAYNSPLHF.

This clone has only a few counts. The rearrangement links TRBV9 to TRBJ1-1; no clear D. Germline lookup yields CDR1 SGDLS and CDR2 YYNGEE. V lost 2 bases, J lost 1 base, and 12 bases lay in between. The CDR3 extends over 15 amino acids. The CDR3 DNA reads TGTGCCAGCAGCGTGGAATTTACCGGGAACACTGAAGCTTTCTTT. Translation: CASSVEFTGNTEAFF.

The chain couples TRBV12-3 or TRBV12-4 to TRBJ2-2; weak D call: TRBD2 (6 bases). Between the trimmed V and J ends, which lost 6 bases and 0 bases, there was a span of 11 bases. The CDR3 has 15 residues. CDR3 bases: TGTGCCAGCAGAGCGGGTAGTGCGAACACCGGGGAGCTGTTTTTT. The encoded protein is CASRAGSANTGELFF.

The chain is built from TRBV27 and TRBJ2-1; 10 bases align to TRBD1. Trimming took 3 bases from V and 3 from J; bases not matched to a gene: 2. Per germline, CDR1 MNHEY and CDR2 SMNVEV (reference sequence). This CDR3 contains 15 residues. This CDR3 is CASSFGTGVYNEQFF. The DNA for the CDR3 is TGTGCCAGCAGTTTCGGGACAGGGGTCTACAATGAGCAGTTCTTC.